These 17 T cell receptor beta chains were all obtained from the same sample, sequenced in a study of blood T cells in healthy people across ages. A second PCR of about 7 to 12 cycles used a sample-barcoded 5' primer and a J-beta primer mix. Via MiXCR, TCRdb re-called the 5' RACE reads, giving one row per CDR3 protein. Of some 1 million distinct CDR3 sequences in the sample, under 45% were seen once. Sequencing was performed on blood. Receptor source: an older woman in good health.

The chain combines TRBV24-1 with TRBJ2-7; 7 bases line up with TRBD1. CDR1 is KGHDR, CDR2 SFDVKD, per germline. This CDR3 has 16 amino acids. Unmatched junction bases numbered 10, after V lost 4 bases and J lost 2 bases. The CDR3 DNA sequence: TGTGCCACCAGTGACATCAGGGACAGTCCTACCTACGAGCAGTACTTC. Protein: CATSDIRDSPTYEQYF.

This clonotype was counted many times. The CDR3 spells CAISRNRDRGQETQYF. The CDR3 nucleotides are TGTGCCATCAGTCGAAACCGGGACAGGGGGCAAGAGACCCAGTACTTC. V gene TRBV10-3 combines with J gene TRBJ2-5, with 11 bases identical to TRBD1. The CDR3 length is 16 residues. Unmatched junction bases numbered 7, after V lost 5 bases and J lost 2 bases. CDR1 is ENHRY and CDR2 is SYGVKD in the germline V gene.

This chain uses TRBV3-1 with TRBJ1-1; D might be TRBD1 (5 bases). The germline V gene encodes CDR1 LGHDT and CDR2 YNNKEL (reference sequence). The CDR3 is 14 amino acids. Trimming cost V 4 bases and J 4 bases, with 13 bases left between them. The CDR3, as DNA: TGTGCCAGCAGCCGCTGGGACTATGGCACTGAAGCTTTCTTT. Encoded protein: CASSRWDYGTEAFF.

CDR3: CSVETHGQGGYEQYF. The CDR3 DNA is TGCAGCGTTGAAACCCACGGACAGGGTGGCTACGAGCAGTACTTC. This rearrangement joins TRBV29-1 to TRBJ2-7, with TRBD1 matching over 8 bases. V lost 2 bases, J lost 3 bases, and 9 bases stayed unmatched. CDR1 and CDR2 (germline): SQVTM, ANQGSEA. There are 15 residues in the CDR3.

The chain combines TRBV12-3 or TRBV12-4 with TRBJ2-7; D gene uncertain. The CDR3 covers 14 residues. Trimming pared 1 base from V and 1 base from J, leaving 8 bases between. The CDR3 coding sequence is TGTGCCAGCAGTTTAGTGGGGATTTCCTACGAGCAGTACTTC. This sequence encodes CASSLVGISYEQYF.

This clonotype has only a few counts. V and J are TRBV20-1 and TRBJ2-7; 10 bases are shared with TRBD2. Losses at the gene ends were 2 bases for V and 2 bases for J; bases not matched to a gene: 9. This CDR3 has 16 residues. The germline V gene encodes CDR1 DFQATT and CDR2 SNEGSKA (reference sequence). The CDR3 DNA is TGCAGTGCTAGAATCTGGACTAGCGGTTCCCCCTACGAGCAGTACTTC. Its protein is CSARIWTSGSPYEQYF.

V and J are TRBV29-1 and TRBJ2-7, with D unclear. V was cut by 8 bases and J by 2 bases, with 4 bases left in between. Germline values: CDR1 SQVTM, CDR2 ANQGSEA. This CDR3 has 9 amino acids. The CDR3: CSLTYEQYF. For the CDR3, the DNA is TGCAGCCTTACCTACGAGCAGTACTTC.

This clonotype occurred many times. The V gene is TRBV5-1, the J gene TRBJ2-5; TRBD1 agrees at 8 bases. The CDR3 runs to 14 residues. Looked up from germline, CDR1 is SGHRS and CDR2 is YFSETQ. J lost 5 bases, V lost 3 bases, and 6 bases had no gene match. The CDR3 nucleotides are TGCGCCAGCAGCTGGCAGGGGGCGATGGAGACCCAGTACTTC. Its translation: CASSWQGAMETQYF.

This clonotype came up a few times. The V gene is TRBV12-3 or TRBV12-4, the J gene TRBJ2-5; 7 positions agree with TRBD2. This CDR3 comprises 14 residues. V lost 5 bases, J lost 4 bases, and 7 bases stayed unmatched. The CDR3 reads CASSPTLAGETQYF. DNA for the CDR3: TGTGCCAGCAGTCCAACCTTAGCGGGAGAGACCCAGTACTTC.

This chain connects TRBV3-1 to TRBJ2-7; 9 bases are a match to TRBD2. Trimming at V came to 4 bases and at J to 1 base, leaving 5 bases not matched to a gene. The germline gives CDR1 LGHDT, CDR2 YNNKEL (reference sequence). The CDR3 loop spans 15 amino acids. The CDR3 spells CASSRGGGVSYEQYF. Here the CDR3 DNA reads TGTGCCAGCAGCCGCGGGGGGGGCGTATCCTACGAGCAGTACTTC.

This clonotype was counted only a few times. For the CDR3, the DNA is TGTGCCAGCAGCTTACAACTAGCGGTGAGAGGAGAGACCCAGTACTTC. Translating it yields CASSLQLAVRGETQYF. The chain carries TRBV7-2 and TRBJ2-5, with 8 nucleotides matching TRBD2. CDR3 length: 16 amino acids. The V segment lost 2 bases and the J segment 4 bases; nucleotides outside the gene matches: 9. Germline V lookup: CDR1 SGHTA, CDR2 FQGNSA.

This clonotype was picked up many times. This rearrangement joins TRBV25-1 to TRBJ2-7, with TRBD1 matching over 8 bases. V lost 2 bases, J lost 3 bases, and 9 bases stayed unmatched. CDR1 MGHDK and CDR2 SYGVNS come from the germline V gene. This CDR3 comprises 16 residues. CDR3 DNA sequence: TGTGCCAGCAGTGAACTTCAGGGGGCAGGTGACTACGAGCAGTACTTC. This translates into CASSELQGAGDYEQYF.

V and J are TRBV5-1 and TRBJ2-7; D is undetermined. Germline-derived CDR1 and CDR2 are SGHRS and YFSETQ. The CDR3 has 13 amino acids. V was clipped by 2 bases and J by 4 bases, with 10 bases between them. The CDR3 DNA is TGCGCCAGCAGCTTTGGGGTAGCATACGAGCAGTACTTC. It encodes CASSFGVAYEQYF. Combining the CDR3 with reference TRBV5-1 and TRBJ2-7 gives the whole variable domain KAGVTQTPRYLIKTRGQQVTLSCSPISGHRSVSWYQQTPGQGLQFLFEYFSETQRNKGNFPGRFSGRQFSNSRSEMNVSTLELGDSALYLCASSFGVAYEQYFGPGTRLTVT.

This clonotype has a handful of counts. The chain links TRBV28 to TRBJ2-3; no firm D call. Trimming left V 4 bases short and J 6 bases short, with 8 bases between. Germline V CDR1 and CDR2: MDHEN, SYDVKM. CDR3 length equals 12 residues. The CDR3 DNA follows: TGTGCCAGCAGTTCTGGGATGGATACGCAGTATTTT. Protein sequence: CASSSGMDTQYF.

The chain recombines TRBV9 with TRBJ2-1, with 14 bases aligning to TRBD2. CDR1 is SGDLS, CDR2 YYNGEE, per germline. V trimming: 7 bases; J trimming: 6 bases; junction bases outside the gene matches: 0. The CDR3 extends over 13 amino acids. In DNA, the CDR3 is TGTGCCAGCGGGACTAGCGGGAGCAATGAGCAGTTCTTC. Its translation is CASGTSGSNEQFF.

This clonotype showed up just a few times. The chain combines TRBV30 with TRBJ2-7; perhaps TRBD1 as D (5 bases). CDR3 length: 12 amino acids. The ends were cut back, 5 bases at V and 0 bases at J, with 8 bases in the middle. Germline V CDR1 and CDR2: GTSNPN, SVGIG (reference sequence). In DNA, the CDR3 is TGTGCCTGGCTGGACAACTCCTACGAGCAGTACTTC. Translating gives CAWLDNSYEQYF.

The chain has TRBV7-9 and TRBJ2-7, with a weak D call TRBD1 (6 bases). Germline V gives CDR1 SEHNR, CDR2 FQNEAQ (reference sequence). Deletions cut 8 bases from V and 4 bases from J, with 15 bases between. CDR3 length: 13 amino acids. The CDR3 DNA reads TGTGCCAGCGACTTCCCCGGGACATACGAGCAGTACTTC. Translating it yields CASDFPGTYEQYF. Full variable domain (rest looked up from reference TRBV7-9 and TRBJ2-7): DTGVSQNPRHKITKRGQNVTFRCDPISEHNRLYWYRQTLGQGPEFLTYFQNEAQLEKSRLLSDRFSAERPKGSFSTLEIQRTEQGDSAMYLCASDFPGTYEQYFGPGTRLTVT.